The 3 T cell receptor beta chains below come from one sample, sequenced in a study of T cells in narcolepsy. Measured with immunoSEQ multiplex PCR; TCRdb has only the in-frame clones, and not every one. This sample has tens of thousands of clones; more than 70% occur once, and the top ten carry roughly 1.3%. What was sequenced was CD45RA- memory CD4+ T cells from PBMCs. These receptors all stem from a human donor with narcolepsy.

The chain couples TRBV27 to TRBJ1-1, with D possibly TRBD1 on 5 matching bases. The CDR3 is 15 residues long. The germline V gene has CDR1 MNHEY and CDR2 SMNVEV (reference sequence). V was trimmed by 5 bases and J by 1 base, leaving 14 bases between them. The DNA for the CDR3 is TGTGCCAGCAGTAAAGTTGCGCAGGGGAACACTGAAGCTTTCTTT. It yields the protein CASSKVAQGNTEAFF.

This sequence joins TRBV5-6 and TRBJ2-1; a possible D gene is TRBD2 (5 bases). Germline V gene data show CDR1 as SGHDT and CDR2 as YYEEEE. The length of the CDR3 is 13 residues. Deletions cut 1 base from V and 9 bases from J, with 11 bases between. CDR3 nucleotides: TGTGCCAGCAGCTTGAGGGTTGCGGGTGAGCAGTTCTTC. Encoded protein: CASSLRVAGEQFF.

The CDR3 loop is CASSLPTSREQFF. The CDR3, as DNA: TGCGCCAGCAGCTTACCGACCTCTAGGGAGCAGTTCTTC. This chain joins TRBV5-1 and TRBJ2-1; D gene uncertain. The V and J ends lost 2 bases and 10 bases respectively, with 13 bases between them. Germline assignment: CDR1 SGHRS and CDR2 YFSETQ. The CDR3 has 13 amino acids.